This TCR beta chain is from a study of T cells after posttransplantation cyclophosphamide. Overall study findings and caveats: Donor-recipient repertoire similarity was low at 1-2 months, rising over year one.

V dropped 0 bases and J dropped 4 bases, with 12 bases sitting between them. Per germline, CDR1 GTSNPN and CDR2 SVGIG (reference sequence). The length of the CDR3 is 14 residues. This clone was picked up many times. Its antigen remains unknown. Here immunoSEQ multiplex PCR was the method, and the copy in TCRdb shows in-frame clones only, minus some. The sample holds roughly 49,000 clones, and no clone turns up only once. Sequencing used PBMCs. This receptor was taken from a man between 40 and 49 years old in good health, CMV-negative, and a related stem cell transplant donor. V gene TRBV30 combines with J gene TRBJ1-2; possibly TRBD1 for D (6 bases). This chain's CDR3 is CAWSVSRGRYGYTF. The CDR3 DNA is TGTGCCTGGAGTGTCTCCAGGGGACGCTATGGCTACACCTTC.